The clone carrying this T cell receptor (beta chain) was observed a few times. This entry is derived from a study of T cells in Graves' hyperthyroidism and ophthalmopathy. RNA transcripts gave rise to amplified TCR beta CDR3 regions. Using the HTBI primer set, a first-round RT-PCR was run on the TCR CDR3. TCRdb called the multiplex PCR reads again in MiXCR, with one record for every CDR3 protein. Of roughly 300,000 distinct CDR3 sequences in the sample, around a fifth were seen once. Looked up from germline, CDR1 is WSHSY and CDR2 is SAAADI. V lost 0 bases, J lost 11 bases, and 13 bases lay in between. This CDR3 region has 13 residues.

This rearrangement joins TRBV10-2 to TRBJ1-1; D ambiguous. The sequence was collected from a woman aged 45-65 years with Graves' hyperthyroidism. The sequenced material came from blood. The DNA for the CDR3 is TGCGCCAGCAGTGAGTCGATTTGGGAGTCGGCTTTCTTT. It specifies CASSESIWESAFF.